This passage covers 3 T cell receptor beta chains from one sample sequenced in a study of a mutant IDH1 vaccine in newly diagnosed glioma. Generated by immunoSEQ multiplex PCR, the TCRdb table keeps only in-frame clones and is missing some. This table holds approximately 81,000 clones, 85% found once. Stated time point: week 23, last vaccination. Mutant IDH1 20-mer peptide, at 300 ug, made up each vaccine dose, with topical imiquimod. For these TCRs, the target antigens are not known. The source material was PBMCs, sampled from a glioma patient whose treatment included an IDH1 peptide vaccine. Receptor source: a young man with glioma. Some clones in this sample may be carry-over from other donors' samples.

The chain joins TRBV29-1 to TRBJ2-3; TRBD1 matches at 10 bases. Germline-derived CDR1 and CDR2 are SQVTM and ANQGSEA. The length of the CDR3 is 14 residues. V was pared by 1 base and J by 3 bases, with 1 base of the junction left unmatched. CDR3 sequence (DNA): TGCAGCGTTGAAGGACAGGGGGCAACAGATACGCAGTATTTT. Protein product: CSVEGQGATDTQYF.

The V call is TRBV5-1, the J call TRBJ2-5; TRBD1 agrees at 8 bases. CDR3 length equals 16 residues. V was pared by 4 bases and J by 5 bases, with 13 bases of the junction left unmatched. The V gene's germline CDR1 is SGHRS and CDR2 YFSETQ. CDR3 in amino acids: CASSPTGVPSGETQYF. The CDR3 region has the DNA TGCGCCAGCAGCCCGACAGGGGTGCCCTCAGGGGAGACCCAGTACTTC.

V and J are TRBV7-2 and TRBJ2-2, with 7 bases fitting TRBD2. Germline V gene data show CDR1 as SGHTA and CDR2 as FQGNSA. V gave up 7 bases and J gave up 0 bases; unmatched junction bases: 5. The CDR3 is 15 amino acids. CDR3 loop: CASKWGGPNTGELFF. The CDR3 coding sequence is TGTGCCAGCAAATGGGGGGGTCCGAACACCGGGGAGCTGTTTTTT.